This T cell receptor beta chain stems from a study of monozygotic twins with inflammatory bowel disease. General study results and limits: Researchers were unable to tell different T cell subtypes apart. Repertoire similarity was not found to differ between concordant and discordant twins, possibly from limited power.

TCRdb reprocessed the 5' RACE reads, with one entry per CDR3 protein and no DNA. The sample table sets out 85,000 to 110,000 distinct CDR3 sequences. Whole blood without T cell sorting served as the source of isolated total RNA. To note about this clonotype: Its target is unknown.

The specimen was blood. The sequence was collected from a human donor with ulcerative colitis or Crohn's disease, or a healthy co-twin of an affected twin (not recorded which).

CDR3 in amino acids: CSARDLGQGADTQYF. The V call is TRBV20-1, the J call TRBJ2-3; the TCRdb call, TRBD1, lacks DNA for checking. The length of the CDR3 is 15 residues. The germline CDR1 and CDR2 sequences are DFQATT and SNEGSKA (reference sequence).